This TCR beta chain stems from a study of blood T cell repertoires in COVID-19. In the study overall: COVID-19 samples collected from the United States, Italy and Spain covered acute and convalescent phases. From T cells, B-cell-depleted T cells, or PBMCs came the material, which was cDNA or gDNA.

With 7 bases clipped from V and 0 bases from J, the junction kept 6 bases outside the gene matches. The germline gives CDR1 LNHDA, CDR2 SQIVND (reference sequence). This CDR3 is 15 amino acids long. Data came from immunoSEQ multiplex PCR; TCRdb stores just in-frame clones and leaves some out. The sample shows 45,000 or so clones, around 89% of them seen only once. Input material: peripheral blood. V usage is TRBV19 and J usage is TRBJ1-5, with 7 nucleotides matching TRBD1. The receptor was isolated from a man in his 70s with active COVID-19. The CDR3 here is CASNSGTDSNQPQHF. The CDR3, as DNA: TGTGCCAGTAATTCCGGGACAGATAGCAATCAGCCCCAGCATTTT.